This TCR beta chain originates from a study of metastatic and nonmetastatic thyroid tumors. Turning to the study itself: Peripheral blood and tumor or nodule samples from malignant and benign thyroid patients were compared.

Thyroid surgery was performed in patients who had received no treatment beforehand. Notes on the study in general: Versus benign nodules, malignant thyroid tumors reportedly had significantly higher TCR beta diversity, in blood and tumor.

As originally analysed: Clinicopathological groups supplied CDR3 differences that were used to build a distant-metastasis classifier for papillary thyroid cancer. TCRdb re-analyzed the PCR reads through MiXCR. Here the V and J calls rest on TCRdb's processing, not on the authors' analysis. Of 25,000 to 30,000 clones listed, roughly 3.5% are singletons. This clone was seen many times. What it binds is unknown. The V gene's germline CDR1 is LNHDA and CDR2 SQIVND (reference sequence). The CDR3 spans 12 residues. Trimming took off 2 bases at V and 4 bases at J, with 5 bases between the two ends. The origin of this receptor is a male donor with papillary thyroid cancer or a benign thyroid nodule (not recorded which). Some clones in this sample may be carry-over from other donors' samples. What was sequenced was blood. The rearrangement uses TRBV19 and TRBJ1-2, with D uncertain. CDR3 coding DNA: TGTGCCAGTAGTATACGGACCTATGGCTACACCTTC. Protein sequence: CASSIRTYGYTF.